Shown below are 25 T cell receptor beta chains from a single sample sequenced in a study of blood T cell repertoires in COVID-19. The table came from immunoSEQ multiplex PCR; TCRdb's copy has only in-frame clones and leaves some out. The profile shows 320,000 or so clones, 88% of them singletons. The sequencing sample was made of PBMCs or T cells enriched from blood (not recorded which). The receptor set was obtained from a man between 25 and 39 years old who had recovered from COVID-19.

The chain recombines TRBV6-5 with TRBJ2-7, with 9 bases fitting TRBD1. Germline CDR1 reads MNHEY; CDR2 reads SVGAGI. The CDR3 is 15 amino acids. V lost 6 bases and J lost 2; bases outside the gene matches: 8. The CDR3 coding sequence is TGTGCCAGCAGGGCCCTACAGGGGGCCCCCTACGAGCAGTACTTC. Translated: CASRALQGAPYEQYF.

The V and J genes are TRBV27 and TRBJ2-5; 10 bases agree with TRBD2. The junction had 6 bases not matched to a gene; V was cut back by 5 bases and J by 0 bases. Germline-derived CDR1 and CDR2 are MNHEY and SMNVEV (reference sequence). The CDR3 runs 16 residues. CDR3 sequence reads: CASSLIAGGYQETQYF. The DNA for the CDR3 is TGTGCCAGCAGTCTGATAGCGGGGGGCTACCAAGAGACCCAGTACTTC.

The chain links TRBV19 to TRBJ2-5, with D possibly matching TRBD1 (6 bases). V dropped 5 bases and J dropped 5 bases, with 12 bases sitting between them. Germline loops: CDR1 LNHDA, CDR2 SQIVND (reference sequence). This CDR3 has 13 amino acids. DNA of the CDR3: TGTGCCAGTAGTCTGAACAGGGTGGAGACCCAGTACTTC. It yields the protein CASSLNRVETQYF.

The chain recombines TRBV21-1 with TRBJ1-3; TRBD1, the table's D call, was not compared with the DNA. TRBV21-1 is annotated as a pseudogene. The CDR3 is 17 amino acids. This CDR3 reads CASTLKGKGASGNTIYF. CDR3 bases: TGTGCCAGCACCTTAAAAGGGAAGGGGGCAAGTGGAAACACCATATATTTT.

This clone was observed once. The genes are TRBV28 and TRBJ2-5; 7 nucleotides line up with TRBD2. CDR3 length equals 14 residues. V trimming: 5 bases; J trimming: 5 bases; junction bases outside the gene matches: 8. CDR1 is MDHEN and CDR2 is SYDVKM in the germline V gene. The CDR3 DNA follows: TGTGCCAGCAGTAAGCGGGGCCCCGGGGAGACCCAGTACTTC. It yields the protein CASSKRGPGETQYF.

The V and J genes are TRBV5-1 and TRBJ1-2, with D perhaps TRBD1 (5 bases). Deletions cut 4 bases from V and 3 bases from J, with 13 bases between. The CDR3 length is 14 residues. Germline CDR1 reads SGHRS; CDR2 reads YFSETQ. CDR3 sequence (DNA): TGCGCCAGCAGCCCGACAGCTGGGGACTATGGCTACACCTTC. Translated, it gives CASSPTAGDYGYTF.

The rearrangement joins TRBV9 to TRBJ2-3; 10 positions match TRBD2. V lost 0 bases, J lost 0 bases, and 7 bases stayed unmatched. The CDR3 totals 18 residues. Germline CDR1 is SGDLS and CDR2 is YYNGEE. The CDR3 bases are TGTGCCAGCAGCGTAGGATCGCTAGCGGGGGCCAGCACAGATACGCAGTATTTT. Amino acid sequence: CASSVGSLAGASTDTQYF.

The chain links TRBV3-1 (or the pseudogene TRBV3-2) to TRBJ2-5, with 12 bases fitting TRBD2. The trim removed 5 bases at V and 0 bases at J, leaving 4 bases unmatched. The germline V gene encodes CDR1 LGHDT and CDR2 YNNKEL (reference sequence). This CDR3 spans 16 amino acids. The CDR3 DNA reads TGTGCCAGCAGCTCCCGACTAGCGGGGGACCAAGAGACCCAGTACTTC. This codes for CASSSRLAGDQETQYF.

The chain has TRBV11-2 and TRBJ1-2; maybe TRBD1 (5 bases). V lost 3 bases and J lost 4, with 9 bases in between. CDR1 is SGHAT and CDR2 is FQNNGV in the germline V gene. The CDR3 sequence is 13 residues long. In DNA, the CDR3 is TGTGCCAGCAGCTTTTCCGACAGCTATGGCTACACCTTC. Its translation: CASSFSDSYGYTF.

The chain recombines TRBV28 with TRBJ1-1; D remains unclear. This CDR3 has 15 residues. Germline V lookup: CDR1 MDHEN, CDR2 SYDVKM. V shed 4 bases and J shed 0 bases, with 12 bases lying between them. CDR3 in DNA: TGTGCCAGCAGTTCGTACAGCAGTATGAACACTGAAGCTTTCTTT. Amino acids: CASSSYSSMNTEAFF.

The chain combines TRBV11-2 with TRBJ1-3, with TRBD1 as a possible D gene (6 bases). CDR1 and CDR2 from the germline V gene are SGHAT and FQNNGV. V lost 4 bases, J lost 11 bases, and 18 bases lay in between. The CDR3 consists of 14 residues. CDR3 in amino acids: CASSSQGTRSAIYF. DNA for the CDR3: TGTGCCAGCAGCTCCCAGGGGACCAGATCCGCCATATATTTT. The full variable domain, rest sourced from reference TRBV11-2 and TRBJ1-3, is EAGVAQSPRYKIIEKRQSVAFWCNPISGHATLYWYQQILGQGPKLLIQFQNNGVVDDSQLPKDRFSAERLKGVDSTLKIQPAKLEDSAVYLCASSSQGTRSAIYFGEGSWLTVV.

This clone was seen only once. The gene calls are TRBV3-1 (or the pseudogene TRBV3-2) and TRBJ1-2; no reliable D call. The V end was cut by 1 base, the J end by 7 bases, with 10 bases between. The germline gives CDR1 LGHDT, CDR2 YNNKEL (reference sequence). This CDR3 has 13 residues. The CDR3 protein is CASSQAGYGGYTF. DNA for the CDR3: TGTGCCAGCAGCCAAGCCGGGTATGGTGGCTACACCTTC.

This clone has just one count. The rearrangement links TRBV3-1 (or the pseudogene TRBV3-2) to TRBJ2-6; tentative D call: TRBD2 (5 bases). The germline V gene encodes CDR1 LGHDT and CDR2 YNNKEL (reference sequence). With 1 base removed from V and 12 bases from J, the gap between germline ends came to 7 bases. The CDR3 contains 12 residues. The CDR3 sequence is CASSQGEGVLTF. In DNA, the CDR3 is TGTGCCAGCAGCCAAGGAGAGGGCGTCCTGACTTTC.

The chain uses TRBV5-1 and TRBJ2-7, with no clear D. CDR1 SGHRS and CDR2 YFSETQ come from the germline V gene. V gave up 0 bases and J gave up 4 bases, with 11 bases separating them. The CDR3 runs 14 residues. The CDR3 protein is CASSLDFEVYEQYF. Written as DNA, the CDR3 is TGCGCCAGCAGCTTGGACTTTGAAGTATACGAGCAGTACTTC.

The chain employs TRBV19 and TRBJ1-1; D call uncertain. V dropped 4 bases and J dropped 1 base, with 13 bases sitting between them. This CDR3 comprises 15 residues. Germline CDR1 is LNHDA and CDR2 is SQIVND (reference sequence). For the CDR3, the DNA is TGTGCCAGTAGTACCCAAGAATTCGGGAACACTGAAGCTTTCTTT. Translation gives CASSTQEFGNTEAFF.

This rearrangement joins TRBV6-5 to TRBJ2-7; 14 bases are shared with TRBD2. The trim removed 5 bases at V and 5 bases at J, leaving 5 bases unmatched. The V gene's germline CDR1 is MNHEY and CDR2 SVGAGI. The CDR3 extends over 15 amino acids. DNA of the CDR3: TGTGCCAGCAGTCCAAAGGGACTAGCGGGGGACGAGCAGTACTTC. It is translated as CASSPKGLAGDEQYF.

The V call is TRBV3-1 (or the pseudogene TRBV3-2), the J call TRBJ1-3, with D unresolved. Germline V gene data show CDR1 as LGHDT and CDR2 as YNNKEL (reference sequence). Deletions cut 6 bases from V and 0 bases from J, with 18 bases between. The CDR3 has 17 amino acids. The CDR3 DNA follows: TGTGCCAGCAGTCGGGTTAACCGTCGGGGCTCTGGAAACACCATATATTTT. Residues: CASSRVNRRGSGNTIYF.

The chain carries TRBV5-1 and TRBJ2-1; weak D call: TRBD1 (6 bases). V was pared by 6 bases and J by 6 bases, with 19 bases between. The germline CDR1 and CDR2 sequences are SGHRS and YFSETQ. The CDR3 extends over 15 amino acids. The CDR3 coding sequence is TGCGCCAGCACCGGCCGGGACAATTACGGCAATGAGCAGTTCTTC. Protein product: CASTGRDNYGNEQFF.

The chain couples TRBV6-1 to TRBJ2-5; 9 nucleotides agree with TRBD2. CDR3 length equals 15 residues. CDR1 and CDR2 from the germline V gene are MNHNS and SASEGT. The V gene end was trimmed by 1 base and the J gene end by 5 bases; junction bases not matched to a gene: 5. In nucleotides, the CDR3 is TGTGCCAGCAGTGAAGACGGCGGGGGGGCGGAGACCCAGTACTTC. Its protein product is CASSEDGGGAETQYF.

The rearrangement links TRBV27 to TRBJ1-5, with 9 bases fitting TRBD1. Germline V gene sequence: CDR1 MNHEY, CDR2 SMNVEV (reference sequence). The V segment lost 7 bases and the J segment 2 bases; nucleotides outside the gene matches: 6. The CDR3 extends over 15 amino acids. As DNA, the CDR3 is TGTGCCAGCAACCCACAGGGGGCAGGCAATCAGCCCCAGCATTTT. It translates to CASNPQGAGNQPQHF.

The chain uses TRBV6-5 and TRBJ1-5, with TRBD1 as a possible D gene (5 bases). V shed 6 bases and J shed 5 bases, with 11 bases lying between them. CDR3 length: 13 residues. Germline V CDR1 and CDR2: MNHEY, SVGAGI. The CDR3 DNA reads TGTGCCAGCAGAGGGGCTGGCGATCAGCCCCAGCATTTT. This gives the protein CASRGAGDQPQHF.

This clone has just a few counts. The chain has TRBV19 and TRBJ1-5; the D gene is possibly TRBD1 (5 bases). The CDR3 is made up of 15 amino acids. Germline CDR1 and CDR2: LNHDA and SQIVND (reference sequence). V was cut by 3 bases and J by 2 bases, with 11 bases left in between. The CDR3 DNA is TGTGCCAGTAGTATTCGGGGGGAAGGCAATCAGCCCCAGCATTTT. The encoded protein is CASSIRGEGNQPQHF. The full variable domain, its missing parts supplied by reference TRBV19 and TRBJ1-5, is DGGITQSPKYLFRKEGQNVTLSCEQNLNHDAMYWYRQDPGQGLRLIYYSQIVNDFQKGDIAEGYSVSREKKESFPLTVTSAQKNPTAFYLCASSIRGEGNQPQHFGDGTRLSIL.

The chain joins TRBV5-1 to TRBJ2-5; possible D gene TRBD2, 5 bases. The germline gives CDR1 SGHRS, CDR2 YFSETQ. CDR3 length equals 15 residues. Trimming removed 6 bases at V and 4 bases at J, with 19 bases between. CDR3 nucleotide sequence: TGCGCCAGCACAGACGAGGGTTCCCAGGTAGAGACCCAGTACTTC. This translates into CASTDEGSQVETQYF. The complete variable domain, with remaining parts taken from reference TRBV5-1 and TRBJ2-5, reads KAGVTQTPRYLIKTRGQQVTLSCSPISGHRSVSWYQQTPGQGLQFLFEYFSETQRNKGNFPGRFSGRQFSNSRSEMNVSTLELGDSALYLCASTDEGSQVETQYFGPGTRLLVL.

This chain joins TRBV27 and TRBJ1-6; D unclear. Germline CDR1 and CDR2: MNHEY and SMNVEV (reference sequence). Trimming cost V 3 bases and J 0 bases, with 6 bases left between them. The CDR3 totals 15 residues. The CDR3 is CASSFSHSYNSPLHF. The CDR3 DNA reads TGTGCCAGCAGTTTTAGCCACTCCTATAATTCACCCCTCCACTTT.

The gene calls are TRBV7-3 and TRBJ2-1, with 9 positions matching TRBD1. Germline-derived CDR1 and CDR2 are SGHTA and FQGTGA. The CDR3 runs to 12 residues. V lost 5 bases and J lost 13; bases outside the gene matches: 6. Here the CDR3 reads CASSQGQGTQFF. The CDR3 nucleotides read TGTGCCAGCAGCCAAGGACAGGGGACCCAGTTCTTC. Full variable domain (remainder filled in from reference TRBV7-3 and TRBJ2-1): GAGVSQTPSNKVTEKGKYVELRCDPISGHTALYWYRQSLGQGPEFLIYFQGTGAADDSGLPNDRFFAVRPEGSVSTLKIQRTERGDSAVYLCASSQGQGTQFFGPGTRLTVL.